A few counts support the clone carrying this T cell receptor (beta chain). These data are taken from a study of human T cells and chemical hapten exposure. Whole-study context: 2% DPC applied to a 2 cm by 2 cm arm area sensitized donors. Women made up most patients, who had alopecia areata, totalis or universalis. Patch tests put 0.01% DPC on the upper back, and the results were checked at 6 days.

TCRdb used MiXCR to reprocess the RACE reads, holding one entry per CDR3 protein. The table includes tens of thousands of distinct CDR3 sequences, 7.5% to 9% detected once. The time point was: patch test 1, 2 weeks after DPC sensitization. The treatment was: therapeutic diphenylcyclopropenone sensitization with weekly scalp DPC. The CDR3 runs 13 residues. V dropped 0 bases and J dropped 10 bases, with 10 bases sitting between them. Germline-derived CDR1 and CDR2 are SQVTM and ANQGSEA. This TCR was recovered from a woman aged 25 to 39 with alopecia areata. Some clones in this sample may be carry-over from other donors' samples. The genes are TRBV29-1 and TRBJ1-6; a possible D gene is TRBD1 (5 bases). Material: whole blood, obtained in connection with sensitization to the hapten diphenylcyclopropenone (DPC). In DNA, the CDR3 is TGCAGCGTTGAAGAGGGGGGTGGATCACCCCTCCACTTT. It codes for CSVEEGGGSPLHF.